The rows below give T cell receptor beta chains drawn from one sample of a study of cytomegalovirus exposure and HLA in healthy donors. The method was immunoSEQ multiplex PCR; TCRdb's version includes in-frame clones alone and lacks a portion of them. Among some 150,000 clones, 70% to 85% were seen once, and the ten largest hold approximately 2%. The sequenced material came from PBMCs. The receptors were gathered from a woman in her forties in good health and CMV-seronegative. CDR3s include the opening cysteine and the closing phenylalanine or tryptophan. Fields, in order: clone size, D gene, J gene, V gene, CDR3 DNA, CDR3 protein. The D gene is left open where the match is weak. Only part of the rows carry a size: once, few, many, or a class if the clone is expanded.

size: NA
D: NA
J: TRBJ2-7
V: TRBV5-1
DNA: TGCGCCAGCAGCTTGATGACAGAGAACTACGAGCAGTACTTC
CDR3: CASSLMTENYEQYF

size: NA
D: TRBD2
J: TRBJ2-7
V: TRBV7-2
DNA: TGTGCCAGCAGCTTAGTTGCGGGAGGGCGGTCCTACAAGCAGTACTTC
CDR3: CASSLVAGGRSYKQYF

size: NA
D: TRBD1
J: TRBJ2-4
V: TRBV9
DNA: TGTGCCAGCAGTGGACAGGGACTGAACATTCAGTACTTC
CDR3: CASSGQGLNIQYF

size: NA
D: TRBD1
J: TRBJ1-5
V: TRBV6-5
DNA: TGTGCCAGCAGAAGACAGGGGGCGAGCAATCAGCCCCAGCATTTT
CDR3: CASRRQGASNQPQHF

size: NA
D: TRBD1
J: TRBJ1-2
V: TRBV5-4
DNA: TGTGCCAGCAGCTCAAAGGGACAGGCTAACTATGGCTACACCTTC
CDR3: CASSSKGQANYGYTF

size: once
D: NA
J: TRBJ1-4
V: TRBV6-5
DNA: TGTGCCAGCAGCCTTCGGGGAGGCGAAAAACTGTTTTTT
CDR3: CASSLRGGEKLFF

size: once
D: TRBD2
J: TRBJ2-1
V: TRBV12-5
DNA: TGTGCTAGTGGTTTGGAAGGGGCGGGAGGCAATGAGCAGTTCTTC
CDR3: CASGLEGAGGNEQFF

size: NA
D: TRBD2
J: TRBJ2-3
V: TRBV5-1
DNA: TGCGCCAGCAGCTTGGCAGGGACTAGCTGGCCAGATACGCAGTATTTT
CDR3: CASSLAGTSWPDTQYF

size: NA
D: NA
J: TRBJ1-1
V: TRBV23-1
DNA: TGCGCCAGCAATTTGACCCGGGAGCACACTGAAGCTTTCTTT
CDR3: CASNLTREHTEAFF

size: NA
D: NA
J: TRBJ2-7
V: TRBV18
DNA: TGTGCCAGCTCACCGACAGGACAGAACTACGAGCAGTACTTC
CDR3: CASSPTGQNYEQYF

size: NA
D: TRBD1
J: TRBJ1-2
V: TRBV7-9
DNA: TGTGCCATCATGGACTCTACCGGGACAGGGGCTAACTATGGCTACACCTTC
CDR3: CAIMDSTGTGANYGYTF

size: NA
D: TRBD1
J: TRBJ1-3
V: TRBV15
DNA: TGTGCCACCAGCAGAGGGGCATCGGGACAGGGACACACCATATATTTT
CDR3: CATSRGASGQGHTIYF

size: NA
D: NA
J: TRBJ1-3
V: TRBV6-6
DNA: TGTGCCAGCAGTTACCCGCAGGAGGGAAACACCACATATTTT
CDR3: CASSYPQEGNTTYF

size: NA
D: TRBD1
J: TRBJ1-5
V: TRBV5-5
DNA: TGTGCCAGCAGCCAGGACCCCCGGGACAGGGGACAGCCCCAGCATTTT
CDR3: CASSQDPRDRGQPQHF

size: few
D: NA
J: TRBJ1-4
V: TRBV7-9
DNA: TGTGCCAGCAGACGGGATGAAAAACTGTTTTTT
CDR3: CASRRDEKLFF

size: NA
D: TRBD1
J: TRBJ2-5
V: TRBV2
DNA: TGTGCCAGCAGTGCGGGGACAGGGAGGCAAGAGACCCAGTACTTC
CDR3: CASSAGTGRQETQYF

size: NA
D: NA
J: TRBJ2-7
V: TRBV4-2
DNA: TGTGCCAGCAGCCAGCCCGGCTACGAGCAGTACTTC
CDR3: CASSQPGYEQYF

size: NA
D: TRBD2
J: TRBJ2-2
V: TRBV4-2
DNA: TGTGCCATCGGGAGGGACTCAGCGACCGGGGAGCTGTTTTTT
CDR3: CAIGRDSATGELFF

size: NA
D: TRBD1
J: TRBJ1-2
V: TRBV4-2
DNA: TGTGCCAGCAGCCAAGATAGCCAGGGGGGCGGCTATGGCTACACCTTC
CDR3: CASSQDSQGGGYGYTF

size: NA
D: TRBD1
J: TRBJ1-1
V: TRBV28
DNA: TGTGCCAGCAGCCGACAGGGTTGGAACACTGAAGCTTTCTTT
CDR3: CASSRQGWNTEAFF

size: NA
D: NA
J: TRBJ1-2
V: TRBV7-2
DNA: TGTGCCAGCAGCCCCGGGACAATTTATGGCTACACCTTC
CDR3: CASSPGTIYGYTF

size: once
D: NA
J: TRBJ2-7
V: TRBV28
DNA: TGTGCCAGCAGTTTACCCCTAGACGGGGGAATCTACGAGCAGTACTTC
CDR3: CASSLPLDGGIYEQYF

size: NA
D: NA
J: TRBJ1-3
V: TRBV7-9
DNA: TGTGCCAGCAGCCTCTCCGGGGGGCCGAGCTCTGGAAACACCATATATTTT
CDR3: CASSLSGGPSSGNTIYF

size: NA
D: TRBD2
J: TRBJ2-3
V: TRBV5-1
DNA: TGCGCCAGCAGCTTGGCGAGGGGACTAGTTGAATCAGATACGCAGTATTTT
CDR3: CASSLARGLVESDTQYF

size: NA
D: TRBD2
J: TRBJ2-1
V: TRBV7-2
DNA: TGTGCCAGCAGCTCTGGGCTAGCGGGAGCCGGTGAGCAGTTCTTC
CDR3: CASSSGLAGAGEQFF

size: once
D: TRBD2
J: TRBJ2-7
V: TRBV28
DNA: TGTGCCAGCAGGGGGTGGACTAGCGGGAGCGTCGAGCAGTACTTC
CDR3: CASRGWTSGSVEQYF

size: NA
D: NA
J: TRBJ2-2
V: TRBV18
DNA: TGTGCCAGCTCACCAAACTCCCCCCCCACCGGGGAGCTGTTTTTT
CDR3: CASSPNSPPTGELFF

size: NA
D: NA
J: TRBJ1-1
V: TRBV7-9
DNA: TGTGCCAGCAGCACCCGAACAGGGTTAGAAGCTTTCTTT
CDR3: CASSTRTGLEAFF

size: NA
D: TRBD1
J: TRBJ2-1
V: TRBV7-9
DNA: TGTGCCAGCAGCCTAGGACAGGGGGTATGGGTTGAGCAGTTCTTC
CDR3: CASSLGQGVWVEQFF

size: NA
D: NA
J: TRBJ1-5
V: TRBV5-1
DNA: TGCGCCAGCAGCTACGGAGGTTGGGGCAATCAGCCCCAGCATTTT
CDR3: CASSYGGWGNQPQHF

size: few
D: NA
J: TRBJ1-1
V: TRBV6-5
DNA: TGTGCCAGCAGTTACACCGGGGACATGAACACTGAAGCTTTCTTT
CDR3: CASSYTGDMNTEAFF

size: NA
D: NA
J: TRBJ1-4
V: TRBV9
DNA: TGTGCCAGCAGCGTAGGGACAGATCCTAATGAAAAACTGTTTTTT
CDR3: CASSVGTDPNEKLFF

size: NA
D: TRBD2
J: TRBJ2-7
V: TRBV4-3
DNA: TGCGCCAGCAGCCAAGAGGGGCCTAGCGGGACCATCTACGAGCAGTACTTC
CDR3: CASSQEGPSGTIYEQYF

size: NA
D: NA
J: TRBJ1-1
V: TRBV27
DNA: TGTGCCAGCAGTTTATCGGGGGGAGGCACTGAAGCTTTCTTT
CDR3: CASSLSGGGTEAFF

size: NA
D: NA
J: TRBJ2-7
V: TRBV11-2
DNA: TGTGCCAGCAGCTTAGAAGACAGCTCCTACGAGCAGTACTTC
CDR3: CASSLEDSSYEQYF

size: few
D: NA
J: TRBJ1-4
V: TRBV5-5
DNA: TGTGCCAGCAGCTCCGACAGAGAGTATAATGAAAAACTGTTTTTT
CDR3: CASSSDREYNEKLFF

size: NA
D: NA
J: TRBJ2-7
V: TRBV5-1
DNA: TGCGCCAGCAGTCCCGGGTTGGTCGAGCAGTACTTC
CDR3: CASSPGLVEQYF

size: NA
D: TRBD2
J: TRBJ2-7
V: TRBV27
DNA: TGTGCCAGCAGTATTGGTGTACAGCGGGAGGGCTGGGTCTACGAGCAGTACTTC
CDR3: CASSIGVQREGWVYEQYF

size: NA
D: TRBD1
J: TRBJ2-7
V: TRBV6-1
DNA: TGTGCCACGTACGGGGACAGAGTCTACGAGCAGTACTTC
CDR3: CATYGDRVYEQYF

size: NA
D: NA
J: TRBJ2-7
V: TRBV11-2
DNA: TGTGCCAGCAGCGAGGGAGCGATGCCGGCCTACGAGCAGTACTTC
CDR3: CASSEGAMPAYEQYF

size: NA
D: TRBD2
J: TRBJ2-5
V: TRBV5-5
DNA: TGTGCCAGCAGCTTGGTGGCTAGCGGGAGGGCCGAGCAGGAGACCCAGTACTTC
CDR3: CASSLVASGRAEQETQYF

size: few
D: NA
J: TRBJ2-2
V: TRBV20-1
DNA: TGCAGTGCTAGCGACACCGGGGAGCTGTTTTTT
CDR3: CSASDTGELFF

size: NA
D: TRBD1
J: TRBJ1-1
V: TRBV7-9
DNA: TGTGCCAGCAGTAAGACAGGGCTTGAAGCTTTCTTT
CDR3: CASSKTGLEAFF

size: NA
D: TRBD1
J: TRBJ1-5
V: TRBV2
DNA: TGTGCCAGCAGTGAGGGACAGGGAAGCAATCAGCCCCAGCATTTT
CDR3: CASSEGQGSNQPQHF